This TCR beta chain was retrieved from a study of CD8 T cells in ankylosing spondylitis. Study results and limitations: Significant enrichment of disease-linked clones was reportedly seen in matched ankylosing spondylitis synovial fluid. In synovial fluid and blood from reactive arthritis, some motif variants were previously reported. What seemed typical of ankylosing spondylitis blood was a TCR beta motif built from several highly homologous variants.

The CDR3 has 13 residues. Trimming removed 5 bases at V and 5 bases at J, with 13 bases between. Germline V gene data show CDR1 as PRHDT and CDR2 as FYEKMQ (reference sequence). The TCR beta libraries were generated through quantitative 5'-RACE incorporating molecular barcodes. TCRdb independently ran MiXCR on the 5' RACE reads; one entry per CDR3 protein. The table lists under 250,000 distinct CDR3 sequences, 5.5% to 7.5% of them singletons. Details on this clonotype: No antigen is known for it.

The source of this sequence is a male donor with ankylosing spondylitis. The material sequenced was blood, either unsorted or a sorted T cell fraction (not recorded which). This chain connects TRBV13 to TRBJ2-7, with D possibly TRBD1 on 6 matching bases. The CDR3 DNA is TGTGCCAGCAGCGGCAGGGGATCCGACGAGCAGTACTTC. Its translation is CASSGRGSDEQYF.